The rows below give T cell receptor beta chains drawn from one sample of a study of blood T cell repertoires in COVID-19. Libraries were prepared by immunoSEQ multiplex PCR; TCRdb keeps only in-frame clonotypes and omits some of them. Found here are 120,000 to 150,000 clones, under 85% of them singletons; the top ten hold 1.5% to 2%. Sequencing used PBMCs or T cells enriched from blood (not recorded which). These receptors originate from a woman aged 18-29 years who had been exposed to COVID-19. CDR3s include the opening cysteine and the closing phenylalanine or tryptophan. The order of the fields is D gene, V gene, clone size, J gene, CDR3 DNA, CDR3 protein. D genes are given only for firm matches. Size is stated for part of the rows, as once, few or many counts, or as a class when the clone is expanded.

d_gene: TRBD2
v_gene: TRBV5-6
abundance: once
j_gene: TRBJ2-2
CDR3nt: TGTGCCAGCAGGCTTTTGGCGGGAGTTCACGGGGAGCTGTTTTTT
CDR3aa: CASRLLAGVHGELFF

d_gene: .
v_gene: TRBV7-2
abundance: .
j_gene: TRBJ2-1
CDR3nt: TGTGCCAGCAGCCCCCGAGGGGAGGCCCCCTACAATGAGCAGTTCTTC
CDR3aa: CASSPRGEAPYNEQFF

d_gene: TRBD1
v_gene: TRBV27
abundance: few
j_gene: TRBJ1-6
CDR3nt: TGTGCCAGCAGTCGTGGACAGGGGGGCTCACCCCTCCACTTT
CDR3aa: CASSRGQGGSPLHF

d_gene: .
v_gene: TRBV12-3/TRBV12-4
abundance: .
j_gene: TRBJ1-6
CDR3nt: TGTGCCAGCAGTCAGGGTAATTCACCCCTCCACTTT
CDR3aa: CASSQGNSPLHF

d_gene: TRBD1
v_gene: TRBV6-5
abundance: .
j_gene: TRBJ2-7
CDR3nt: TGTGCCAGCAGTCCAAAGGGGGCACTGGCCTACGAGCAGTACTTC
CDR3aa: CASSPKGALAYEQYF

d_gene: TRBD1
v_gene: TRBV4-3
abundance: .
j_gene: TRBJ2-7
CDR3nt: TGCGCCAGCAGCCAGAACAGGGGGCCCTACGAGCAGTACTTC
CDR3aa: CASSQNRGPYEQYF

d_gene: .
v_gene: TRBV30
abundance: .
j_gene: TRBJ1-2
CDR3nt: TGTGCCTGGAGTACGGGAAGTAACTATGGCTACACCTTC
CDR3aa: CAWSTGSNYGYTF

d_gene: .
v_gene: TRBV7-8
abundance: .
j_gene: TRBJ2-3
CDR3nt: TGTGCCAGCAGCTTAGGTCGAGTGGCAGATACGCAGTATTTT
CDR3aa: CASSLGRVADTQYF

d_gene: .
v_gene: TRBV6-6
abundance: .
j_gene: TRBJ1-4
CDR3nt: TGTGCCAGCAGTTACTCTCGGCAGGGCGGTGAAAAACTGTTTTTT
CDR3aa: CASSYSRQGGEKLFF

d_gene: .
v_gene: TRBV27
abundance: .
j_gene: TRBJ1-1
CDR3nt: TGTGCCAGCAGCGCCTGGGACGGGGGCACTGAAGCTTTCTTT
CDR3aa: CASSAWDGGTEAFF

d_gene: TRBD2
v_gene: TRBV5-1
abundance: .
j_gene: TRBJ2-1
CDR3nt: TGCGCCAGCAGCTGGACTAGCGGGTCCTCCTACAATGAGCAGTTCTTC
CDR3aa: CASSWTSGSSYNEQFF

d_gene: .
v_gene: TRBV5-4
abundance: .
j_gene: TRBJ2-6
CDR3nt: TGTGCCAGCAGCTTGCTTTCGGGGGCCAACGTCCTGACTTTC
CDR3aa: CASSLLSGANVLTF

d_gene: TRBD2
v_gene: TRBV7-2
abundance: .
j_gene: TRBJ2-2
CDR3nt: TGTGCCAGCAGCCTTGCGGGAGGGAACACCGGGGAGCTGTTTTTT
CDR3aa: CASSLAGGNTGELFF

d_gene: .
v_gene: TRBV19
abundance: .
j_gene: TRBJ2-1
CDR3nt: TGTGCCAGTAGTATTCCGGGTATCAATGAGCAGTTCTTC
CDR3aa: CASSIPGINEQFF

d_gene: .
v_gene: TRBV7-3
abundance: .
j_gene: TRBJ2-5
CDR3nt: TGTGCCAGCAGCTTAGCGGGCCCTCAGGAGACCCAGTACTTC
CDR3aa: CASSLAGPQETQYF

d_gene: TRBD1
v_gene: TRBV20-1
abundance: few
j_gene: TRBJ2-2
CDR3nt: TGCAGTGCTAGTCGGACAGGGAGGCCCGGGGAGCTGTTTTTT
CDR3aa: CSASRTGRPGELFF

d_gene: TRBD1
v_gene: TRBV12-5
abundance: .
j_gene: TRBJ1-1
CDR3nt: TGTGCTAGTGGTTTGTGGACAGGGCTACGCACTGAAGCTTTCTTT
CDR3aa: CASGLWTGLRTEAFF

d_gene: .
v_gene: TRBV29-1
abundance: .
j_gene: TRBJ1-1
CDR3nt: TGCAGCGTTGCGGGGGAGACTGAAGCTTTCTTT
CDR3aa: CSVAGETEAFF

d_gene: .
v_gene: TRBV2
abundance: .
j_gene: TRBJ2-1
CDR3nt: TGTGCCAGCCGGGCGGGGGCGAGGAGCGGAACCTACAATGAGCAGTTCTTC
CDR3aa: CASRAGARSGTYNEQFF

d_gene: TRBD1
v_gene: TRBV6-5
abundance: .
j_gene: TRBJ2-5
CDR3nt: TGTGCCAGCAGAGCTCACAGGGGAGAGACCCAGTACTTC
CDR3aa: CASRAHRGETQYF

d_gene: .
v_gene: TRBV5-1
abundance: .
j_gene: TRBJ1-6
CDR3nt: TGCGCCAGCAGCTTGAGAAAGAACGGGGACACAATCTCCTATAATTCACCCCTCCACTTT
CDR3aa: CASSLRKNGDTISYNSPLHF

d_gene: TRBD1
v_gene: TRBV7-2
abundance: .
j_gene: TRBJ2-5
CDR3nt: TGTGCCAGCAGCCCCGGGACAGTTCAAGAGACCCAGTACTTC
CDR3aa: CASSPGTVQETQYF

d_gene: .
v_gene: TRBV12-3/TRBV12-4
abundance: few
j_gene: TRBJ1-1
CDR3nt: TGTGCCAGCAGTTTACAGAACACTGAAGCTTTCTTT
CDR3aa: CASSLQNTEAFF

d_gene: TRBD1
v_gene: TRBV7-9
abundance: .
j_gene: TRBJ2-5
CDR3nt: TGTGCCAGCAGCTGGGGAGGGACAGGGGCTCAAGAGACCCAGTACTTC
CDR3aa: CASSWGGTGAQETQYF

d_gene: .
v_gene: TRBV6-5
abundance: .
j_gene: TRBJ1-3
CDR3nt: TGTGCCAGCAGTTCAACATACTCTGGAAACACCATATATTTT
CDR3aa: CASSSTYSGNTIYF

d_gene: TRBD1
v_gene: TRBV6-6
abundance: .
j_gene: TRBJ1-2
CDR3nt: TGTGCCAGCAGTCAACGCGGGCAGGGACAGGCGTTGAGAGGCTACACCTTC
CDR3aa: CASSQRGQGQALRGYTF

d_gene: TRBD2
v_gene: TRBV11-2
abundance: .
j_gene: TRBJ2-7
CDR3nt: TGTGCCAGCAGCGCTTTAGCGGGAGGGCTCGAGCAGTACTTC
CDR3aa: CASSALAGGLEQYF

d_gene: TRBD1
v_gene: TRBV11-2
abundance: .
j_gene: TRBJ2-7
CDR3nt: TGTGCCAGCAGCACCCGGGGACAGGGATCCTACGAGCAGTACTTC
CDR3aa: CASSTRGQGSYEQYF

d_gene: TRBD1
v_gene: TRBV27
abundance: .
j_gene: TRBJ1-2
CDR3nt: TGTGCCAGCAGTTTCCGAAACCCGGGACAGGGGGCAAATGGCTACACCTTC
CDR3aa: CASSFRNPGQGANGYTF

d_gene: .
v_gene: TRBV7-3
abundance: few
j_gene: TRBJ2-3
CDR3nt: TGTGCCAGCAGCTGGGCAGGTAACACAGATACGCAGTATTTT
CDR3aa: CASSWAGNTDTQYF

d_gene: TRBD1
v_gene: TRBV11-2
abundance: .
j_gene: TRBJ2-7
CDR3nt: TGTGCCAGCAGCCCCGGACAGGGTTTGGCCTACGAGCAGTACTTC
CDR3aa: CASSPGQGLAYEQYF

d_gene: .
v_gene: TRBV6-6
abundance: .
j_gene: TRBJ1-5
CDR3nt: TGTGCCAGCACCCGCCTCCGGGACAAAGGGCAGCCCCAGCATTTT
CDR3aa: CASTRLRDKGQPQHF

d_gene: .
v_gene: TRBV4-2
abundance: .
j_gene: TRBJ1-4
CDR3nt: TGTGCCAGCAGCCAAGACATTCGAGGGATTAGGGGGGAAAAACTGTTTTTT
CDR3aa: CASSQDIRGIRGEKLFF

d_gene: .
v_gene: TRBV7-9
abundance: .
j_gene: TRBJ2-3
CDR3nt: TGTGCCAGCAGCACACTAGGAGTAGATACGCAGTATTTT
CDR3aa: CASSTLGVDTQYF

d_gene: TRBD2
v_gene: TRBV28
abundance: .
j_gene: TRBJ2-1
CDR3nt: TGTGCCAGCAGTTTACGCGGGAGGAATTACAATGAGCAGTTCTTC
CDR3aa: CASSLRGRNYNEQFF